Here is one T cell receptor (beta chain) with its context. The sample comes from a study of blood T cell repertoires in COVID-19. On the study more broadly: Sources were T cells, B-cell-depleted T cells, or PBMCs; the material itself was cDNA or gDNA.

Participants' own reports of clinical history determined their cohort assignment. All recovered Cohort 3 donors got two negative PCRs, got clearance, or saw symptom resolution. In the original analysis: The authors estimated nucleated cell counts from reference gene primer amplification. Sequencing was performed with immunoSEQ multiplex PCR; in TCRdb, only in-frame clones are kept and a portion is missing. The V and J calls and clone size come from that table; D and trimming were worked out from the DNA. Among under 450,000 clones listed, roughly 86% were seen once. With 3 bases removed from V and 9 bases from J, the gap between germline ends came to 9 bases. The germline CDR1 and CDR2 sequences are LNHDA and SQIVND (reference sequence). This CDR3 contains 12 residues.

The source is a man younger than 40 who had recovered from COVID-19. The sequenced sample consisted of PBMCs or T cells enriched from blood (not recorded which). The chain combines TRBV19 with TRBJ1-5; D gene uncertain. CDR3 amino acids: CASSINRTPQHF. For the CDR3, the DNA is TGTGCCAGTAGTATTAACAGAACGCCCCAGCATTTT.